This T cell receptor beta chain emerged from a study of PD-1 blockade in classical Hodgkin lymphoma. Study summary: With a 2-week interval, patients received intravenous nivolumab at 3 mg/kg. Study findings and constraints: Patients who initiated nivolumab within 1 year of ASCT were excluded. Relative to healthy donors, newly diagnosed patients reportedly had lower baseline TCR diversity, which was reported as lower still in relapsed/refractory patients.

Every patient experienced relapse after autologous stem cell transplantation, and brentuximab vedotin exposure varied. Regarding this clone: No antigen is known for it.

The V and J ends lost 6 bases and 4 bases respectively, with 14 bases between them. Germline CDR1 and CDR2: LNHDA and SQIVND (reference sequence). This CDR3 region has 14 residues. Sequenced by immunoSEQ multiplex PCR; TCRdb stores in-frame clones only, minus some. Of approximately 61,000 clones detected, roughly nine tenths appear once; the ten largest clones hold approximately 15%. The sequencing used peripheral blood mononuclear cells (PBMCs), collected at baseline. V usage is TRBV19 and J usage is TRBJ2-3; a possible D gene is TRBD1 (5 bases). The receptor was isolated from a human donor with classical Hodgkin lymphoma. The CDR3, as DNA: TGTGCCAGTAGCGAAACCTGGACATCAGATACGCAGTATTTT. Translating gives CASSETWTSDTQYF.